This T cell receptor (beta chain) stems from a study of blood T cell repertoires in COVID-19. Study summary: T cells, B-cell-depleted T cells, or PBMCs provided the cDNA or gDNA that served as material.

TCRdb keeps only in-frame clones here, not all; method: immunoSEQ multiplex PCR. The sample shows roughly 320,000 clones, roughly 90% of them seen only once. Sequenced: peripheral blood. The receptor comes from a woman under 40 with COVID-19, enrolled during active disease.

DNA of the CDR3: TGCGCCAGCAGCTTGGCATGGCAGGGGGCTTCACCCCTCCACTTT. This gives the protein CASSLAWQGASPLHF. The chain has TRBV5-1 and TRBJ1-6, with 8 positions matching TRBD1. This CDR3 is 15 amino acids long. CDR1 and CDR2 (germline): SGHRS, YFSETQ. Unmatched junction bases numbered 5, after V lost 0 bases and J lost 9 bases.